This T cell receptor (beta chain) was sequenced during a study of T cell repertoires in cytomegalovirus infection. The table lists this clonotype with many counts. Its antigen is still unknown. Trimming cost V 3 bases and J 0 bases; bases outside gene matches: 6. This CDR3 contains 18 residues. TCRdb analysed the reads with MiXCR anew, one entry per CDR3 protein. The sample shows approximately 990,000 distinct CDR3 sequences, roughly 30% of them seen only once. Sequenced here: cultured CD8+ T cells from PBMCs, sampled from culture after CMV antigen stimulation. The receptor was isolated from a human donor in good health (CMV status not recorded). Some clones in this sample may be carry-over from other donors' samples. The J gene is TRBJ1-4, the V gene TRBV12-3 or TRBV12-4; 11 bases agree with TRBD1. CDR3 region: CASSFRTGGPATNEKLFF. The CDR3 region has the DNA TGTGCCAGCAGTTTCCGGACAGGGGGCCCCGCAACTAATGAAAAACTGTTTTTT.